What follows are 13 T cell receptor beta chains derived from one specimen sequenced in a study of technical replicates of blood from a few donors. The repertoire was sequenced with immunoSEQ multiplex PCR; TCRdb's copy has only in-frame clones and lacks some. There are roughly 60,000 clones in the sample; approximately 87% occur only once, and roughly 5% lies in the top ten. Material: PBMCs. The source of these receptors is a human donor in good health. Some clones in this sample may be carry-over from other donors' samples.

V and J are TRBV27 and TRBJ2-1, with 10 bases fitting TRBD2. J was trimmed by 2 bases and V by 6 bases; bases with no gene match: 19. The CDR3 sequence is 20 residues long. CDR1 and CDR2 from the germline V gene are MNHEY and SMNVEV (reference sequence). The CDR3 DNA is TGTGCCAGCAGCCGGCGGGTAGGGACTAGCGTCACCTCGGCCTACAATGAGCAGTTCTTC. Amino acids: CASSRRVGTSVTSAYNEQFF.

This chain connects TRBV29-1 to TRBJ2-7; 8 bases are shared with TRBD2. Per the germline V gene, CDR1 is SQVTM and CDR2 is ANQGSEA. There are 13 residues in the CDR3. V lost 5 bases and J lost 6; bases outside the gene matches: 9. The CDR3 region is CSVLPGGGGEQYF. The CDR3 DNA reads TGCAGCGTTCTACCCGGGGGGGGAGGCGAGCAGTACTTC.

The rearrangement links TRBV9 to TRBJ2-1; 8 bases match TRBD2. The CDR3 is 14 residues long. Germline V gene data show CDR1 as SGDLS and CDR2 as YYNGEE. V dropped 1 base and J dropped 7; count of bases not matched to a gene: 4. CDR3 sequence: CASSVRAGVNEQFF. DNA for the CDR3: TGTGCCAGCAGCGTACGAGCGGGAGTGAATGAGCAGTTCTTC.

This clone is a singleton in its sample. The chain links TRBV6-1 to TRBJ2-2; D possibly corresponds to TRBD1 (6 bases). Germline V gene lookup returns CDR1 MNHNS and CDR2 SASEGT. Trimming stripped 5 bases from V and 6 bases from J, with 13 bases between. This CDR3 has 14 residues. As DNA, the CDR3 is TGTGCCAGCAGTAATACCAGGGGAGCCGGGGAGCTGTTTTTT. Amino acids: CASSNTRGAGELFF.

This clone was detected a few times. The rearrangement joins TRBV19 to TRBJ1-4; TRBD1 matches 9 bases. The V and J ends lost 5 bases and 8 bases, in that order; junction bases with no gene match: 6. Looked up from germline, CDR1 is LNHDA and CDR2 is SQIVND (reference sequence). The CDR3 has 14 amino acids. In DNA form, the CDR3 reads TGTGCCAGTAGTTCCGGGACAGGGTCAGAAAAACTGTTTTTT. Its protein is CASSSGTGSEKLFF.

The CDR3 DNA sequence: TGTGCCAGCAGCCCCGGATCAGGGCCGCAGTACTTC. This codes for CASSPGSGPQYF. This chain joins TRBV6-6 and TRBJ2-7, with a possible D match to TRBD1 (5 bases). The CDR3 is 12 amino acids. Trimming took off 6 bases at V and 9 bases at J, with 15 bases between the two ends. Germline V CDR1 and CDR2: MNHNY, SVGAGI (reference sequence).

This chain connects TRBV5-1 to TRBJ2-1, with D perhaps matching TRBD2 (6 bases). This CDR3 spans 14 amino acids. Germline-derived CDR1 and CDR2 are SGHRS and YFSETQ. V dropped 3 bases and J dropped 8 bases, with 15 bases sitting between them. The CDR3, as DNA: TGCGCCAGCAGCTCCGCAGCGACTAGAGATGAGCAGTTCTTC. Residues: CASSSAATRDEQFF.

V and J are TRBV14 and TRBJ2-7; 7 bases agree with TRBD2. Germline V lookup: CDR1 SGHDN, CDR2 FVKESK. J gave up 5 bases and V 2 bases, and 18 bases lay outside the gene matches. There are 18 residues in the CDR3. The DNA of the CDR3 is TGTGCCAGCAGCCAATTTGGTTATAGGCCCGGCGGGAGCCACGAGCAGTACTTC. Translated: CASSQFGYRPGGSHEQYF. Based on the CDR3 plus reference TRBV14 and TRBJ2-7, the full variable domain is EAGVTQFPSHSVIEKGQTVTLRCDPISGHDNLYWYRRVMGKEIKFLLHFVKESKQDESGMPNNRFLAERTGGTYSTLKVQPAELEDSGVYFCASSQFGYRPGGSHEQYFGPGTRLTVT.

The chain is built from TRBV19 and TRBJ1-1; 11 nucleotides line up with TRBD1. J lost 5 bases, V lost 6 bases, and 8 bases had no gene match. CDR3 size: 15 residues. CDR1 LNHDA and CDR2 SQIVND come from the germline V gene (reference sequence). The CDR3 nucleotides read TGTGCCAGTAGAGTCTCCGGGACAGGGGGTACTGAAGCTTTCTTT. It encodes CASRVSGTGGTEAFF.

J is TRBJ1-4 and V is TRBV5-1, with D unclear. Germline V gene sequence: CDR1 SGHRS, CDR2 YFSETQ. V was clipped by 1 base and J by 0 bases, with 10 bases between them. CDR3 size: 16 residues. The CDR3 DNA reads TGCGCCAGCAGCTTGTCAGGCCTCGCAACTAATGAAAAACTGTTTTTT. Its translation: CASSLSGLATNEKLFF.

The chain employs TRBV4-1 and TRBJ1-2; D might be TRBD1 (5 bases). The CDR3 sequence is 14 residues long. V lost 1 base and J 3 bases, leaving 9 bases between the germline ends. Germline lookup yields CDR1 MGHRA and CDR2 YSYEKL. The CDR3, as DNA: TGCGCCAGCAGCCAAGGTCTAGGGGACTATGGCTACACCTTC. Translated, it gives CASSQGLGDYGYTF.

This chain uses TRBV7-2 with TRBJ2-1; 8 positions match TRBD2. Germline CDR1 is SGHTA and CDR2 is FQGNSA. This CDR3 has 15 amino acids. V was pared by 0 bases and J by 4 bases, with 2 bases of the junction left unmatched. CDR3 residues: CASSLAGTSYNEQFF. The CDR3 region has the DNA TGTGCCAGCAGCTTAGCCGGGACTAGTTACAATGAGCAGTTCTTC. The variable domain in full, completed from reference TRBV7-2 and TRBJ2-1, reads GAGVSQSPSNKVTEKGKDVELRCDPISGHTALYWYRQSLGQGLEFLIYFQGNSAPDKSGLPSDRFSAERTGGSVSTLTIQRTQQEDSAVYLCASSLAGTSYNEQFFGPGTRLTVL.

The CDR3 loop is CASSQVGGQETQYF. The CDR3, as DNA: TGCGCCAGCAGCCAAGTGGGGGGCCAAGAGACCCAGTACTTC. The chain joins TRBV4-1 to TRBJ2-5; possibly TRBD2 for D (6 bases). Trimming took 1 base from V and 1 from J, leaving 7 bases between them. This CDR3 contains 14 residues. The germline gives CDR1 MGHRA, CDR2 YSYEKL.